This note documents a single TCR beta chain sequence. The data derive from a study of blood T cell repertoires in COVID-19. The CDR3 spans 14 residues. V shed 2 bases, J shed 7 bases, and the junction held 7 bases outside the gene matches. Germline V gives CDR1 MNHEY, CDR2 SVGAGI. Produced via immunoSEQ multiplex PCR; TCRdb's table is partial and in-frame only. Here the sample spans over 150,000 clones, roughly 80% being singletons. Individuals aged roughly 18 to 90 years were recruited from about two dozen US areas. This clonotype was obtained from a woman aged 60 to 75 who had recovered from COVID-19. The sequencing sample was made of PBMCs or T cells enriched from blood (not recorded which). This rearrangement joins TRBV6-5 to TRBJ2-5; 7 bases agree with TRBD1. In DNA form, the CDR3 reads TGTGCCAGCAGTTACGGGACAGACTCACGGACCCAGTACTTC. This translates into CASSYGTDSRTQYF.